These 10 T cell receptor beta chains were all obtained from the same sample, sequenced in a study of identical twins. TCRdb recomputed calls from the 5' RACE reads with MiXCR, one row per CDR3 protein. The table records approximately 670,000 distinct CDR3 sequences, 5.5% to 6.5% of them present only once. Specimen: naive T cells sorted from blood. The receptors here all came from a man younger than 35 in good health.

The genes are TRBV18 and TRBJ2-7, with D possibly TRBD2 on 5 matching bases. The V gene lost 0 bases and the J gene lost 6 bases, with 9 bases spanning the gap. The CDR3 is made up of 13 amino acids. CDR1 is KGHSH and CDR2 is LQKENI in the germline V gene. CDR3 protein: CASSPPSAVEQYV. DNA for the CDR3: TGTGCCAGCTCACCACCCTCAGCGGTCGAGCAGTACGTC.

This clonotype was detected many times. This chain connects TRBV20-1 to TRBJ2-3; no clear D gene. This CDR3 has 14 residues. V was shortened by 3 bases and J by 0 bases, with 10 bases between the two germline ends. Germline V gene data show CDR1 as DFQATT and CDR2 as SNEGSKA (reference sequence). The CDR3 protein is CSASLGVSTDTQYF. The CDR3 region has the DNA TGCAGTGCTAGTCTCGGAGTTAGCACAGATACGCAGTATTTT.

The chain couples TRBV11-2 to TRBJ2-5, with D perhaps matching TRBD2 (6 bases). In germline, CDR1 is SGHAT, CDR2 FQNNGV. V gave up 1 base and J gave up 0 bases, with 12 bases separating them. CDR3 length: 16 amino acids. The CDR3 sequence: CASSLVSGDYQETQYF. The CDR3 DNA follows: TGTGCCAGCAGCTTAGTTAGCGGAGATTACCAAGAGACCCAGTACTTC.

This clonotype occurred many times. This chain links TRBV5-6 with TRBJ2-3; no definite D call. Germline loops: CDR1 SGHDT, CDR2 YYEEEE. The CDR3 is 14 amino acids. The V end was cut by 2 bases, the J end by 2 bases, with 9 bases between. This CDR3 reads CASSLTAHTDTQYF. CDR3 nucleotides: TGTGCCAGCAGCTTAACAGCCCACACAGATACGCAGTATTTT. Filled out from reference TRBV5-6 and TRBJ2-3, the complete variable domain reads DAGVTQSPTHLIKTRGQQVTLRCSPKSGHDTVSWYQQALGQGPQFIFQYYEEEERQRGNFPDRFSGHQFPNYSSELNVNALLLGDSALYLCASSLTAHTDTQYFGPGTRLTVL.

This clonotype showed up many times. The DNA of the CDR3 is TGTGCCAGCAGTTTAAAGTCAGGGGAAAACATTCAGTACTTC. It specifies CASSLKSGENIQYF. This rearrangement joins TRBV12-3 or TRBV12-4 to TRBJ2-4; weak D call: TRBD1 (6 bases). Trimming removed 2 bases from V and 5 bases from J, with 10 bases in between. The CDR3 runs to 14 residues.

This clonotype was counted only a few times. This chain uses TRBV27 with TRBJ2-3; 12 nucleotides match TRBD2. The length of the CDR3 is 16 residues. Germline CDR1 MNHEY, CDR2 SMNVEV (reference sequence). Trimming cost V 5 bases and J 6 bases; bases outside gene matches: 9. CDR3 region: CASSAYLAGGPDTQYF. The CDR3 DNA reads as TGTGCCAGCAGTGCGTACCTAGCGGGAGGGCCCGATACGCAGTATTTT.

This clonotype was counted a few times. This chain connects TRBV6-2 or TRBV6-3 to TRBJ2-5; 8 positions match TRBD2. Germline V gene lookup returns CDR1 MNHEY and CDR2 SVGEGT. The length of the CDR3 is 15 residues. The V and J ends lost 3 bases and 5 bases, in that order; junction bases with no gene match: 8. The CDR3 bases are TGTGCCAGCAGTTATACCGGGACTAGAAGGGAGACCCAGTACTTC. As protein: CASSYTGTRRETQYF.

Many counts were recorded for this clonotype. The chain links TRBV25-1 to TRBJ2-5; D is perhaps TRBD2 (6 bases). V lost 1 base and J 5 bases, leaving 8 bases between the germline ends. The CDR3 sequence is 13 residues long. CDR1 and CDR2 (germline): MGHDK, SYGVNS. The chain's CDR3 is CASSELAEETQYF. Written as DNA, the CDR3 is TGTGCCAGCAGTGAATTAGCGGAGGAGACCCAGTACTTC.

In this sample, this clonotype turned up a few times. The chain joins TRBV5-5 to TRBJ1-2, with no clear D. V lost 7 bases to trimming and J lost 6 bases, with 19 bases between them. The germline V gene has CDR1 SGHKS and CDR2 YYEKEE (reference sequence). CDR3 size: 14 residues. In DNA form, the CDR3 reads TGTGCCAGCCAGGACCCGGCCGGGCGGGATGGCTACACCTTC. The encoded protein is CASQDPAGRDGYTF.

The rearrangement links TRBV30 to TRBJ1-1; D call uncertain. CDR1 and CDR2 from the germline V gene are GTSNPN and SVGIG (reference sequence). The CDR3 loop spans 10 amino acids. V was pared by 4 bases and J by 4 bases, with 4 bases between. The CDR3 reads CAWIATEAFF. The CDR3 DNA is TGTGCCTGGATCGCCACTGAAGCTTTCTTT.